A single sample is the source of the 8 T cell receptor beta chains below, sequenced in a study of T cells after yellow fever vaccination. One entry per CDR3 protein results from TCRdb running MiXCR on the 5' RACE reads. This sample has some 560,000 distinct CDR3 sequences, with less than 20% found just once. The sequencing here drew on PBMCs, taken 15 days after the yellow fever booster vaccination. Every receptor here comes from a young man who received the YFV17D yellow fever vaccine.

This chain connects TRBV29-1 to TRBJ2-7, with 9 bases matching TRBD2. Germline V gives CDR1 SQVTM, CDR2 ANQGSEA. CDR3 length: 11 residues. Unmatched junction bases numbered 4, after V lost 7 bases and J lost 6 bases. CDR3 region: CSGGLASEQYF. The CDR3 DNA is TGCAGCGGGGGACTAGCCTCCGAGCAGTACTTC.

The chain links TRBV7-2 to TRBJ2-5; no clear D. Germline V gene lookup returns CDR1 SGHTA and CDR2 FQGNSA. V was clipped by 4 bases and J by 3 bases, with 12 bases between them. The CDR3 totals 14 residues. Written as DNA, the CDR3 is TGTGCCAGCAGCTCCTTATCTATGGAAGAGACCCAGTACTTC. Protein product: CASSSLSMEETQYF. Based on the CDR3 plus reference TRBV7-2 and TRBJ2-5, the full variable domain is GAGVSQSPSNKVTEKGKDVELRCDPISGHTALYWYRQSLGQGLEFLIYFQGNSAPDKSGLPSDRFSAERTGGSVSTLTIQRTQQEDSAVYLCASSSLSMEETQYFGPGTRLLVL.

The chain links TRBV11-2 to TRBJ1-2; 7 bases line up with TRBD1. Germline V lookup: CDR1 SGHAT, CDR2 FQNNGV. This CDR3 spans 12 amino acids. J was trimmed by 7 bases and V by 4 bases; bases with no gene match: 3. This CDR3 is CASSSTGLGYTF. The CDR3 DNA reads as TGTGCCAGCAGCTCGACAGGGCTTGGCTACACCTTC.

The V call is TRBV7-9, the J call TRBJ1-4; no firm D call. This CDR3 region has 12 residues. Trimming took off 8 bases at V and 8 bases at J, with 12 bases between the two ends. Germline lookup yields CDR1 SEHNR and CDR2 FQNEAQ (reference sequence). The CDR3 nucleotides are TGTGCCAGCTTGCGGTCCGACGAAAAACTGTTTTTT. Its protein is CASLRSDEKLFF.

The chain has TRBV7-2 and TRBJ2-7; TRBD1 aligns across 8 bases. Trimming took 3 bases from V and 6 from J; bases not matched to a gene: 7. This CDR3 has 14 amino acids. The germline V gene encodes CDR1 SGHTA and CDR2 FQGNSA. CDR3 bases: TGTGCCAGCAGCTTTAGACAGGGGCTGCCCGAGCAGTACTTC. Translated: CASSFRQGLPEQYF.

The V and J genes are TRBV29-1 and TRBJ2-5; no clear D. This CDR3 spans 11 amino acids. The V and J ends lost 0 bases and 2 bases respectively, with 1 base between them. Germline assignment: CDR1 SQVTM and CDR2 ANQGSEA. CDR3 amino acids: CSVEDQETQYF. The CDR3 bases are TGCAGCGTTGAAGATCAAGAGACCCAGTACTTC.

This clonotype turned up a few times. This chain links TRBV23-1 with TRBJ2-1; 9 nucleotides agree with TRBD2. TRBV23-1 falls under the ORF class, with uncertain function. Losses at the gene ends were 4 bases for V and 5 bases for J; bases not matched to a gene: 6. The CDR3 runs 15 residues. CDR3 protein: CASSRETSGNNEQFF. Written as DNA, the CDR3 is TGCGCCAGCAGTCGAGAGACTAGCGGAAACAATGAGCAGTTCTTC.

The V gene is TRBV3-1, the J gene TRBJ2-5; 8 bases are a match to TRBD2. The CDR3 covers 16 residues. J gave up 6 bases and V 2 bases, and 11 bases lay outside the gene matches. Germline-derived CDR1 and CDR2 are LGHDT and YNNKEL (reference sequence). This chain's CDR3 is CASSQTTSGSMKTQYF. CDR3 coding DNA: TGTGCCAGCAGCCAAACTACCAGCGGGAGCATGAAGACCCAGTACTTC.